The rows below give T cell receptor beta chains drawn from one sample of a study of T-cell memory formation after mild COVID-19. TCRdb re-analysed the 5' RACE reads in MiXCR, keeping a single row per CDR3 protein. This sample has over 150,000 distinct CDR3 sequences, with over 10% found just once. The sequencing sample was made of PBMCs or a T cell subset sorted from them (not recorded which). These receptors were taken from a man between 18 and 29 years old who had mild COVID-19 (a few samples of this study predate the infection). Cell type and time point are not known. Both conserved end residues are part of each CDR3. D genes are given only for firm matches. Some rows mark clone size as missing; the rest say once, few, many or name a class of expanded clone.

>.|.|TRBJ2-3|TRBV12-3/TRBV12-4
TGTGCCAGCACCCTGCGGCCCACAGATACGCAGTATTTT
CASTLRPTDTQYF
>TRBD1|few|TRBJ1-1|TRBV7-8
TGTGCCAGCAGCAGGGACAGGGGGAATGAAGCTTTCTTT
CASSRDRGNEAFF
>TRBD1|.|TRBJ2-7|TRBV12-3/TRBV12-4
TGTGCCAGCAGTTTTCCGGACAGGGTAACCGAGCAGTACTTC
CASSFPDRVTEQYF
>TRBD2|few|TRBJ2-5|TRBV4-2
TGTGCCAGCAGCCACAGCGGGGGGTTGGAGACCCAGTACTTC
CASSHSGGLETQYF
>.|few|TRBJ2-1|TRBV7-2
TGTGCCAGCAGCTTAGGGGGCAGGTCCTACAATGAGCAGTTCTTC
CASSLGGRSYNEQFF
>TRBD1|.|TRBJ2-7|TRBV10-1
TGCGCCAGCAGTGAGCATCGGGCAGGGGGCGAGCAGTACTTC
CASSEHRAGGEQYF
>.|.|TRBJ2-1|TRBV6-2/TRBV6-3
TGTGCCAGCAGTTACCTCGCCTACAATGAGCAGTTCTTC
CASSYLAYNEQFF
>.|few|TRBJ1-6|TRBV12-3/TRBV12-4
TGTGCCAGCAGTTTAGGCAGGGTTTCACCCCTCCACTTT
CASSLGRVSPLHF
>.|few|TRBJ1-5|TRBV4-2
TGTGCCAGCAGCCAAGATCGGGAGCAGCCCCAGCATTTT
CASSQDREQPQHF
>.|.|TRBJ1-5|TRBV4-2
TGTGCCAGCAGCCAAGATTCTACAGGGACTCAGCCCCAGCATTTT
CASSQDSTGTQPQHF
>.|many|TRBJ1-1|TRBV7-3
TGTGCCAGCAGCCCCAGTCGGATCACTGAAGCTTTCTTT
CASSPSRITEAFF
>TRBD2|.|TRBJ2-3|TRBV27
TGTGCCAGCAGGCGACTAGCGGGGATGGATACGCAGTATTTT
CASRRLAGMDTQYF
>TRBD2|few|TRBJ2-7|TRBV4-1
TGCGCCAGCAGCCAAGTACGGGGGGGGGTCTCCTACGAGCAGTACTTC
CASSQVRGGVSYEQYF
>TRBD2|few|TRBJ2-5|TRBV7-3
TGTGCCAGCAGCTTAAGGGAGGGGCGGGAGACCCAGTACTTC
CASSLREGRETQYF
>TRBD2|.|TRBJ2-5|TRBV9
TGTGCCAGCAGCGTAGGGCCGGGACTAGCGGGGGGACAAGAGACCCAGTACTTC
CASSVGPGLAGGQETQYF
>TRBD1|few|TRBJ1-1|TRBV7-9
TGTGCCAGCAGCCCGGACAGGTTGGGTTTGCGCACTGAAGCTTTCTTT
CASSPDRLGLRTEAFF
>TRBD2|few|TRBJ2-7|TRBV7-2
TGTGCCAGCAGCTTAGGATTGACTAGCGGCCACGAGCAGTACTTC
CASSLGLTSGHEQYF
>.|.|TRBJ1-3|TRBV7-2
TGTGCCAGCAGCTTTTGGCCCATGGGGGCATGGAACACCATATATTTT
CASSFWPMGAWNTIYF
>TRBD2|many|TRBJ2-3|TRBV5-1
TGCGCCAGCAGCTCCCGGACTAGCGGGGGTATAGATACGCAGTATTTT
CASSSRTSGGIDTQYF
>.|many|TRBJ2-7|TRBV3-1
TGTGCCAGCAGCGATGCAGGACAGTGGTCTTTGGGCGAGCAGTACTTC
CASSDAGQWSLGEQYF
>.|few|TRBJ1-2|TRBV6-6
TGTGCCAGCAGTTACGGGCGAGGGAACTATGGCTACACCTTC
CASSYGRGNYGYTF
>.|.|TRBJ2-6|TRBV3-1
TGTGCCAGCAGCCGGACTGGGGCCAACGTCCTGACTTTC
CASSRTGANVLTF
>.|.|TRBJ1-3|TRBV27
TGTGCCAGCAGTTTATTGGGCTCTGGAAACACCATATATTTT
CASSLLGSGNTIYF
>.|few|TRBJ1-5|TRBV7-2
TGTGCCAGCACAACTCGTGGGGGGATCGATCAGCCCCAGCATTTT
CASTTRGGIDQPQHF
>.|few|TRBJ2-7|TRBV20-1
TGCAGTGCTACCTGGGTTCGGGCCCCCTACGAGCAGTACTTC
CSATWVRAPYEQYF
>.|few|TRBJ2-3|TRBV6-2/TRBV6-3
TGTGCCAGCAGTTACTCGGGGGCTGGGGATACGCAGTATTTT
CASSYSGAGDTQYF
>.|.|TRBJ2-1|TRBV7-3
TGTGCCAGCAGCTTTCGCAGGGAGAATGAGCAGTTCTTC
CASSFRRENEQFF
>TRBD2|.|TRBJ2-1|TRBV5-1
TGCGCCAGCAGCTTGACTAGCGGGGGGGCCAATGAGCAGTTCTTC
CASSLTSGGANEQFF
>.|few|TRBJ1-5|TRBV3-1
TGTGCCAGCAGCCAAGGGATGGGAAGCCAGCCCCAGCATTTT
CASSQGMGSQPQHF
>.|.|TRBJ1-1|TRBV2
TGTGCCAGCAGTGATGAGAGGGGGACTGAAGCTTTCTTT
CASSDERGTEAFF
>.|.|TRBJ2-7|TRBV27
TGTGCCAGCAGTTTTTCGGGCCCATCCTACGAGCAGTACTTC
CASSFSGPSYEQYF
>.|few|TRBJ2-5|TRBV25-1
TGTGCCAGCAGCGGATTCGGAACAGAGACCCAGTACTTC
CASSGFGTETQYF
>.|.|TRBJ1-1|TRBV3-1
TGTGCCAGCAGCCAAAATCGGGCCACTGAAGCTTTCTTT
CASSQNRATEAFF
>TRBD1|once|TRBJ1-2|TRBV10-2
TGCGCCAGCAGAGGACAGGGCAGTGATGGCTACACCTTC
CASRGQGSDGYTF
>.|.|TRBJ1-5|TRBV30
TGTGCCTGGAGTGAGGATAGCAATCAGCCCCAGCATTTT
CAWSEDSNQPQHF
>TRBD1|.|TRBJ2-7|TRBV6-2/TRBV6-3
TGTGCCAGCAGCCCCGACAGGGGAGATAAGTACGAGCAGTACTTC
CASSPDRGDKYEQYF
>TRBD2|few|TRBJ2-5|TRBV6-5
TGTGCCAGCATCCCGGGACTAGCGGGGGGCCCGCCGGAGACCCAGTACTTC
CASIPGLAGGPPETQYF
>.|.|TRBJ1-2|TRBV6-1
TGTGCCAGCAGTGACGGGGGTCGTGGCTACACCTTC
CASSDGGRGYTF
>TRBD1|few|TRBJ2-6|TRBV6-2/TRBV6-3
TGTGCCAGCAGGTTACAGGGGGCTGGGGCCAACGTCCTGACTTTC
CASRLQGAGANVLTF
>.|many|TRBJ2-3|TRBV7-3
TGTGCCAGCAGCCCGGACTACCTAAGCACAGATACGCAGTATTTT
CASSPDYLSTDTQYF
>.|few|TRBJ1-5|TRBV7-9
TGTGCCAGCACCAGGGGAGACAATCAGCCCCAGCATTTT
CASTRGDNQPQHF
>.|.|TRBJ2-2|TRBV6-1
TGTGCCAGCAGTGAATTCGGCACCGGGGAGCTGTTTTTT
CASSEFGTGELFF
>TRBD1|few|TRBJ1-5|TRBV2
TGTGCCAGCAGTGAAGACAGGGGGAGCAATCAGCCCCAGCATTTT
CASSEDRGSNQPQHF
>.|few|TRBJ1-6|TRBV5-1
TGCGCCAGCAGCTTGAGGGGTTCACCCCTCCACTTT
CASSLRGSPLHF
>.|.|TRBJ1-5|TRBV10-3
TGTGCCATAAGACAAGACAGCAATCAGCCCCAGCATTTT
CAIRQDSNQPQHF
>TRBD1|few|TRBJ2-7|TRBV18
TGTGCCAGCTCACTTCAGGGTCCGGGACAGGGCCCCTACGAGCAGTACTTC
CASSLQGPGQGPYEQYF
>.|.|TRBJ2-3|TRBV5-8
TGTGCCAGCAGCCGTAGCGCAGATACGCAGTATTTT
CASSRSADTQYF
>.|many|TRBJ2-7|TRBV18
TGTGCCAGCTCTCACGGAGGGGGAGGCTACGAGCAGTACTTC
CASSHGGGGYEQYF
>.|.|TRBJ1-6|TRBV24-1
TGTGCCACCGGACAGTCTGGCTGCTCCTATAATTCACCCCTCCACTTT
CATGQSGCSYNSPLHF
>.|.|TRBJ2-1|TRBV7-2
TGTGCCAGCAGCTTTTCAAATACCTACAATGAGCAGTTCTTC
CASSFSNTYNEQFF
>TRBD1|few|TRBJ2-1|TRBV5-1
TGCGCCAGCAGCCCGGGACAGGGGAGATGGTGGGAGTTCTTC
CASSPGQGRWWEFF
>TRBD1|.|TRBJ1-5|TRBV18
TGTGCCAGCTCATTGACAGGGTTTTACAATCAGCCCCAGCATTTT
CASSLTGFYNQPQHF
>TRBD1|few|TRBJ1-2|TRBV5-1
TGCGCCAGCAGCTTGGGGGCCAGGGACAGCGGTCGTGGCTACACCTTC
CASSLGARDSGRGYTF
>.|many|TRBJ1-1|TRBV29-1
TGCAGCGGGTCCCAGGGCTGGGGTATGAACACTGAAGCTTTCTTT
CSGSQGWGMNTEAFF